The 32 T cell receptor beta chains below come from one sample, sequenced in a study of cytomegalovirus exposure and HLA in healthy donors (dated by TCRdb to 2015 to 2018). Library creation used the immunoSEQ multiplex PCR assay. Sourced from immuneACCESS, this table was stored by TCRdb with only in-frame sequences that have V and J called. A share of the clones is absent; for the studies checked, an unresolved V gene accounts for under half, and the remainder has no known explanation. This sample gives some 120,000 clones in total; approximately 90% of them show up just once. The ten largest clones capture 1.5% to 2% of the sample. Sample: PBMCs. These receptors all stem from a woman aged 18-29 years in good health and CMV-seronegative.

In its sample, this clone was seen once. V gene TRBV5-1 combines with J gene TRBJ2-7, with D maybe TRBD1 (6 bases). From germline, CDR1 is SGHRS and CDR2 YFSETQ. The V end lost 0 bases, the J end lost 0 bases, and 10 bases lay between the germline ends. This CDR3 spans 15 amino acids. The CDR3 is CASSLAGDNSYEQYF. The CDR3 nucleotides are TGCGCCAGCAGCTTGGCCGGGGACAACTCCTACGAGCAGTACTTC.

The sample holds one count of this clone. The V and J genes are TRBV5-4 and TRBJ2-3; 7 nucleotides match TRBD2. The CDR3 is 16 residues long. The J segment lost 0 bases and the V segment lost 2 bases, leaving 6 bases of the junction unmatched. Germline CDR1 reads SGHNT; CDR2 reads YYREEE (reference sequence). CDR3 sequence (DNA): TGTGCCAGCAGCTTAGAAGCGGGAACTAGCACAGATACGCAGTATTTT. Translating gives CASSLEAGTSTDTQYF.

V is TRBV5-1 and J is TRBJ1-1; 8 positions match TRBD1. J was trimmed by 1 base and V by 3 bases; bases with no gene match: 5. The germline V gene has CDR1 SGHRS and CDR2 YFSETQ. The CDR3 length is 15 residues. CDR3 DNA: TGCGCCAGCAGCTCTGCGGGACAGGCGAACACTGAAGCTTTCTTT. It yields the protein CASSSAGQANTEAFF.

Written as DNA, the CDR3 is TGTGCCAGCAGTTTCCGGGGGGCGCGCCGCTATGGCTACACCTTC. Translating gives CASSFRGARRYGYTF. The rearrangement uses TRBV28 and TRBJ1-2; a weak D match, TRBD1 (6 bases). The V end was cut by 3 bases, the J end by 4 bases, with 15 bases between. Per germline, CDR1 MDHEN and CDR2 SYDVKM. The CDR3 runs 15 residues.

The chain uses TRBV5-1 and TRBJ2-7; 7 nucleotides line up with TRBD1. V trimming: 3 bases; J trimming: 9 bases; junction bases outside the gene matches: 6. CDR1 is SGHRS and CDR2 is YFSETQ in the germline V gene. The CDR3 has 12 amino acids. The CDR3 spells CASSSDRVGQYF. DNA of the CDR3: TGCGCCAGCAGCTCCGACAGGGTGGGGCAGTACTTC.

The chain has TRBV7-8 and TRBJ1-5, with a possible D match to TRBD1 (5 bases). This CDR3 comprises 16 residues. V lost 1 base and J lost 0, with 10 bases in between. The germline V gene encodes CDR1 SGHVS and CDR2 FQNEAQ. CDR3 in DNA: TGTGCCAGCAGCTTAGGCAGACAGCTTAGCAATCAGCCCCAGCATTTT. This gives the protein CASSLGRQLSNQPQHF.

This clone was counted once. The chain joins TRBV30 to TRBJ1-1; 7 positions agree with TRBD1. This CDR3 comprises 13 residues. From germline, CDR1 is GTSNPN and CDR2 SVGIG (reference sequence). The V and J ends lost 2 bases and 1 base, in that order; junction bases with no gene match: 1. CDR3 in amino acids: CAWSRDRNTEAFF. CDR3 coding DNA: TGTGCCTGGAGTCGGGACAGGAACACTGAAGCTTTCTTT.

This clone was observed a handful of times. This chain connects TRBV6-1 to TRBJ1-1, with TRBD1 matching over 7 bases. The germline V gene has CDR1 MNHNS and CDR2 SASEGT. The CDR3 totals 14 residues. The V gene end was trimmed by 7 bases and the J gene end by 4 bases; junction bases not matched to a gene: 9. The CDR3 protein is CASKLTGARTEAFF. The CDR3 region has the DNA TGTGCCAGCAAGCTAACAGGGGCGCGCACTGAAGCTTTCTTT.

This chain uses TRBV25-1 with TRBJ1-4; a weak D match, TRBD1 (5 bases). Germline V gene lookup returns CDR1 MGHDK and CDR2 SYGVNS. With 4 bases removed from V and 5 bases from J, the gap between germline ends came to 14 bases. CDR3 length: 15 amino acids. The CDR3 loop reads CASSADRATNEKLFF. For the CDR3, the DNA is TGTGCCAGCAGTGCTGACAGAGCGACGAATGAAAAACTGTTTTTT.

V is TRBV7-9 and J is TRBJ2-1; D is perhaps TRBD2 (5 bases). CDR3 length: 13 residues. Between the trimmed V and J ends, which lost 5 bases and 8 bases, there was a span of 13 bases. Germline V gene lookup returns CDR1 SEHNR and CDR2 FQNEAQ (reference sequence). The chain's CDR3 is CASSHTSIYEQFF. CDR3 bases: TGTGCCAGCAGCCATACTAGTATCTATGAGCAGTTCTTC.

The chain combines TRBV19 with TRBJ2-7, with 9 bases matching TRBD1. Trimming removed 4 bases from V and 3 bases from J; junction bases left unmatched: 7. This CDR3 has 15 amino acids. Germline CDR1 LNHDA, CDR2 SQIVND (reference sequence). For the CDR3, the DNA is TGTGCCAGTAGTACCCAAGGGACAGGGTACTACGAGCAGTACTTC. The encoded protein is CASSTQGTGYYEQYF. Complete variable domain (other parts from reference TRBV19 and TRBJ2-7): DGGITQSPKYLFRKEGQNVTLSCEQNLNHDAMYWYRQDPGQGLRLIYYSQIVNDFQKGDIAEGYSVSREKKESFPLTVTSAQKNPTAFYLCASSTQGTGYYEQYFGPGTRLTVT.

This clone was seen a single time. The rearrangement joins TRBV2 to TRBJ2-5; D is possibly TRBD1 (5 bases). Germline V gene sequence: CDR1 SNHLY, CDR2 FYNNEI. The ends were cut back, 6 bases at V and 3 bases at J, with 8 bases in the middle. This CDR3 contains 12 residues. The CDR3 coding sequence is TGTGCCAGCAGAGGGGTAGAAGAGACCCAGTACTTC. Encoded protein: CASRGVEETQYF.

The gene calls are TRBV7-9 and TRBJ2-5; 7 nucleotides agree with TRBD1. Germline CDR1 and CDR2: SEHNR and FQNEAQ (reference sequence). The CDR3 extends over 13 amino acids. The ends lost 5 bases at V and 3 bases at J; junction bases unmatched: 3. The CDR3 DNA is TGTGCCAGCAGCCCGACAGGGAAAGAGACCCAGTACTTC. Its translation: CASSPTGKETQYF.

The chain uses TRBV10-3 and TRBJ2-1; 14 positions agree with TRBD2. The V and J ends lost 4 bases and 5 bases, in that order; junction bases with no gene match: 10. This CDR3 has 18 residues. Germline CDR1 ENHRY, CDR2 SYGVKD. The CDR3 nucleotides are TGTGCCATCAGTGGGCCCCGGACTAGCGGGGGGCCCCACAATGAGCAGTTCTTC. Translation: CAISGPRTSGGPHNEQFF.

The rearrangement links TRBV5-4 to TRBJ2-1; 9 bases map to TRBD1. J was trimmed by 8 bases and V by 3 bases; bases with no gene match: 9. The CDR3 is 15 amino acids. CDR1 and CDR2 (germline): SGHNT, YYREEE (reference sequence). CDR3 nucleotide sequence: TGTGCCAGCAGCTCCGGGACAGGGAGGGGCGATGAGCAGTTCTTC. Its protein product is CASSSGTGRGDEQFF.

V and J are TRBV7-8 and TRBJ2-5, with TRBD2 matching 7 bases. Germline V gene data show CDR1 as SGHVS and CDR2 as FQNEAQ. V was pared by 4 bases and J by 2 bases, with 7 bases of the junction left unmatched. The CDR3 contains 15 residues. This chain's CDR3 is CASSSPSGVQETQYF. In DNA, the CDR3 is TGTGCCAGCAGCTCGCCTAGCGGAGTACAAGAGACCCAGTACTTC. Combining the CDR3 with reference TRBV7-8 and TRBJ2-5 gives the whole variable domain GAGVSQSPRYKVAKRGQDVALRCDPISGHVSLFWYQQALGQGPEFLTYFQNEAQLDKSGLPSDRFFAERPEGSVSTLKIQRTQQEDSAVYLCASSSPSGVQETQYFGPGTRLLVL.

J is TRBJ1-5 and V is TRBV6-1; D is perhaps TRBD1 (5 bases). Deletions cut 2 bases from V and 5 bases from J, with 16 bases between. Germline CDR1 and CDR2: MNHNS and SASEGT. CDR3 length: 16 residues. CDR3 sequence reads: CASSEPGLRGDQPQHF. The DNA for the CDR3 is TGTGCCAGCAGTGAACCAGGCCTTCGGGGGGATCAGCCCCAGCATTTT.

This clone was observed many times. The genes are TRBV28 and TRBJ2-1; TRBD2 matches at 7 bases. Germline loops: CDR1 MDHEN, CDR2 SYDVKM. The J segment lost 8 bases and the V segment lost 7 bases, leaving 11 bases of the junction unmatched. The CDR3 totals 14 residues. CDR3 protein: CASKRDGPVYEQFF. The CDR3 nucleotides read TGTGCCAGCAAGCGGGACGGTCCCGTCTATGAGCAGTTCTTC.

The chain has TRBV9 and TRBJ2-7; TRBD1 matches at 7 bases. CDR3 length equals 15 residues. Germline-derived CDR1 and CDR2 are SGDLS and YYNGEE. Trimming took 3 bases from V and 0 from J; bases not matched to a gene: 6. CDR3 DNA sequence: TGTGCCAGCAGCGCCGGACAGGAAAGCTCCTACGAGCAGTACTTC. Translated: CASSAGQESSYEQYF.

The V call is TRBV30, the J call TRBJ2-7; D possibly corresponds to TRBD2 (6 bases). Trimming removed 5 bases at V and 4 bases at J, with 21 bases between. The CDR3 consists of 15 residues. Per germline, CDR1 GTSNPN and CDR2 SVGIG (reference sequence). CDR3 amino acids: CAWELSGEGLYEQYF. The CDR3 DNA sequence: TGTGCCTGGGAACTTTCGGGGGAAGGGCTATACGAGCAGTACTTC.

V gene TRBV5-1 combines with J gene TRBJ1-3; TRBD1 agrees at 7 bases. The germline gives CDR1 SGHRS, CDR2 YFSETQ. The CDR3 loop spans 15 amino acids. The junction had 0 bases not matched to a gene; V was cut back by 0 bases and J by 0 bases. Written as DNA, the CDR3 is TGCGCCAGCAGCTTGGGGACAGGCTCTGGAAACACCATATATTTT. Encoded protein: CASSLGTGSGNTIYF.

The chain links TRBV2 to TRBJ2-7; D gene unclear. The ends were cut back, 2 bases at V and 5 bases at J, with 10 bases in the middle. Germline V CDR1 and CDR2: SNHLY, FYNNEI. The length of the CDR3 is 13 residues. This chain's CDR3 is CASSEWAPDEQYF. In nucleotides, the CDR3 is TGTGCCAGCAGTGAATGGGCCCCAGACGAGCAGTACTTC.

This rearrangement joins TRBV27 to TRBJ2-1; 7 bases fit TRBD1. CDR3 length: 19 amino acids. After removal of 8 bases from V and 0 bases from J, the junction contained 19 bases not matched to a gene. Germline V gives CDR1 MNHEY, CDR2 SMNVEV (reference sequence). The CDR3 bases are TGTGCCAGCGGAATTCGGGACAGTCGGACATCCTCCTCCTACAATGAGCAGTTCTTC. Its translation: CASGIRDSRTSSSYNEQFF.

CDR3 sequence: CASSIGQGVGYGYTF. In DNA form, the CDR3 reads TGTGCCAGTAGTATCGGGCAGGGCGTTGGCTATGGCTACACCTTC. V usage is TRBV19 and J usage is TRBJ1-2, with D tentatively TRBD1 (5 bases). The CDR3 spans 15 residues. Looked up from germline, CDR1 is LNHDA and CDR2 is SQIVND (reference sequence). Trimming removed 3 bases at V and 4 bases at J, with 15 bases between.

The rearrangement joins TRBV5-1 to TRBJ1-2; the D gene is possibly TRBD1 (5 bases). V lost 4 bases and J lost 4, with 17 bases in between. The CDR3 covers 15 residues. Per germline, CDR1 SGHRS and CDR2 YFSETQ. The DNA of the CDR3 is TGCGCCAGCAGCCCCCTGGTTGGGGGGACCTATGGCTACACCTTC. It specifies CASSPLVGGTYGYTF.

This clone was counted ten times or more. The rearrangement joins TRBV27 to TRBJ1-6; 7 bases align to TRBD1. The V gene's germline CDR1 is MNHEY and CDR2 SMNVEV (reference sequence). Germline trimming cut 5 bases from V and 5 bases from J; bases unmatched to any gene: 3. The CDR3 runs to 14 residues. CDR3 sequence: CASSERGHNSPLHF. The CDR3 bases are TGTGCCAGCAGTGAGAGGGGGCATAATTCACCCCTCCACTTT.

The genes are TRBV5-1 and TRBJ1-2; 9 bases align to TRBD1. Unmatched junction bases numbered 6, after V lost 2 bases and J lost 4 bases. The CDR3 loop spans 15 amino acids. Germline CDR1 reads SGHRS; CDR2 reads YFSETQ. The CDR3 is CASSLRDRGAYGYTF. The CDR3 DNA sequence: TGCGCCAGCAGCTTAAGAGACAGGGGGGCCTATGGCTACACCTTC.

This chain uses TRBV6-1 with TRBJ1-4; possibly TRBD1 for D (5 bases). With 1 base removed from V and 6 bases from J, the gap between germline ends came to 9 bases. The germline gives CDR1 MNHNS, CDR2 SASEGT. The CDR3 runs to 14 residues. For the CDR3, the DNA is TGTGCCAGCAGTGAAGGTCGCAGGGATGAAAAACTGTTTTTT. It translates to CASSEGRRDEKLFF.

CDR3 sequence (DNA): TGTGCCAGCAGTCCGAGAGGATGGGGCTACACCTTC. This encodes CASSPRGWGYTF. The chain has TRBV27 and TRBJ1-2; D unclear. Germline lookup yields CDR1 MNHEY and CDR2 SMNVEV (reference sequence). The CDR3 extends over 12 amino acids. V shed 5 bases and J shed 8 bases, with 12 bases lying between them.

The CDR3 coding sequence is TGTGCCAGCAAGGGGGTACTTGTAGCTTTCTTT. Its translation is CASKGVLVAFF. This chain joins TRBV2 and TRBJ1-1; weak D call: TRBD1 (6 bases). Germline CDR1 and CDR2: SNHLY and FYNNEI. Trimming cost V 7 bases and J 10 bases, with 13 bases left between them. The length of the CDR3 is 11 residues.

The V and J genes are TRBV27 and TRBJ1-5; D remains unclear. Germline loops: CDR1 MNHEY, CDR2 SMNVEV (reference sequence). The V and J ends lost 2 bases and 2 bases respectively, with 10 bases between them. The length of the CDR3 is 15 residues. CDR3 loop: CASSLGPQGNQPQHF. CDR3 coding DNA: TGTGCCAGCAGTTTAGGCCCGCAGGGCAATCAGCCCCAGCATTTT.

The chain combines TRBV5-1 with TRBJ2-3; TRBD2 aligns across 10 bases. This CDR3 region has 15 residues. V dropped 0 bases and J dropped 4; count of bases not matched to a gene: 2. In germline, CDR1 is SGHRS, CDR2 YFSETQ. CDR3 protein: CASSLAAGGPDTQYF. The CDR3 nucleotides are TGCGCCAGCAGCTTGGCAGCGGGGGGGCCAGATACGCAGTATTTT. The full variable domain, completed using reference TRBV5-1 and TRBJ2-3, is KAGVTQTPRYLIKTRGQQVTLSCSPISGHRSVSWYQQTPGQGLQFLFEYFSETQRNKGNFPGRFSGRQFSNSRSEMNVSTLELGDSALYLCASSLAAGGPDTQYFGPGTRLTVL.